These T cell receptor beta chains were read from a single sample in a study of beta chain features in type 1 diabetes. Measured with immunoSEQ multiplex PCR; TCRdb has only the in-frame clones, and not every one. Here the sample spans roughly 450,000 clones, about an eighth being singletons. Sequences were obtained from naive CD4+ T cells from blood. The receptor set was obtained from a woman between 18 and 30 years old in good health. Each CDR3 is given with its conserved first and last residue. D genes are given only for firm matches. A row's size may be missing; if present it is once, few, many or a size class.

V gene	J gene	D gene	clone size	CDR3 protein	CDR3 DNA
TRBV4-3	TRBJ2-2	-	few	CASSLGYGATGELFF	TGCGCCAGCAGCCTAGGTTACGGGGCCACCGGGGAGCTGTTTTTT
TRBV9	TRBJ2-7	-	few	CASSVGLFEQYF	TGTGCCAGCAGCGTAGGTTTGTTCGAGCAGTACTTC
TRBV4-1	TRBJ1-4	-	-	CASSQWRARKLFF	TGCGCCAGCAGCCAATGGCGGGCGAGAAAACTGTTTTTT
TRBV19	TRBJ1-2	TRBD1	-	CASALPGGINYGYTF	TGTGCCAGTGCCTTGCCAGGGGGAATTAACTATGGCTACACCTTC
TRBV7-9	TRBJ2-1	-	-	CASRPPGGGQNEQFF	TGTGCCAGCAGGCCGCCTGGCGGCGGACAAAATGAGCAGTTCTTC
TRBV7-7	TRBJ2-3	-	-	CASSYGGVDTQYF	TGTGCCAGCAGCTACGGGGGCGTTGATACGCAGTATTTT
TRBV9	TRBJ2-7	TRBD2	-	CASSVATAGGGEQYF	TGTGCCAGCAGCGTAGCTACAGCGGGAGGAGGCGAGCAGTACTTC
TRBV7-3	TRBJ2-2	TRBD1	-	CASSFGQANTGELFF	TGTGCCAGCAGCTTTGGACAGGCGAACACCGGGGAGCTGTTTTTT
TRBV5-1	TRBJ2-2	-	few	CASSLAAANTGELFF	TGCGCCAGCAGCTTGGCGGCAGCGAACACCGGGGAGCTGTTTTTT
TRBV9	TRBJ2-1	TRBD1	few	CASSVVGTGFRDEQFF	TGTGCCAGCAGCGTAGTGGGGACAGGGTTTCGCGATGAGCAGTTCTTC
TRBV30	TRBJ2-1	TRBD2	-	CAWASLAGSDEQFF	TGTGCCTGGGCGTCGCTAGCGGGAAGCGACGAGCAGTTCTTC
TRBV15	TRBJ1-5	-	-	CATSINNIRSNQPQHF	TGTGCCACCAGCATAAATAACATACGGAGCAATCAGCCCCAGCATTTT
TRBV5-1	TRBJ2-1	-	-	CASSLVPGASYNEQFF	TGCGCCAGCAGCTTGGTTCCGGGAGCATCCTACAATGAGCAGTTCTTC
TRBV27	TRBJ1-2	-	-	CASSFPPGTNYGYTF	TGTGCCAGCAGTTTCCCTCCCGGGACTAACTATGGCTACACCTTC
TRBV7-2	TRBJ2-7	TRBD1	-	CASSAAGGEQYF	TGTGCCAGCAGCGCGGCAGGGGGCGAGCAGTACTTC
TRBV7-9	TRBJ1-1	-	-	CASSERKGLGTEAFF	TGTGCCAGCAGCGAGCGCAAGGGGCTTGGCACTGAAGCTTTCTTT
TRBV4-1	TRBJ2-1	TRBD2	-	CASSQPLAGGLGNEQFF	TGCGCCAGCAGCCAACCACTAGCGGGGGGGCTTGGGAATGAGCAGTTCTTC
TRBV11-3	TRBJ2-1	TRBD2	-	CASSWGLANNEQFF	TGTGCCAGCAGCTGGGGACTAGCGAACAATGAGCAGTTCTTC
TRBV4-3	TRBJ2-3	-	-	CASSFTWPDTQYF	TGCGCCAGCAGCTTTACATGGCCAGATACGCAGTATTTT
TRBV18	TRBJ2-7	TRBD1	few	CASSPGTGTYEQYF	TGTGCCAGCTCACCCGGGACAGGGACCTACGAGCAGTACTTC
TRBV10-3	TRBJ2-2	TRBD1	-	CAISEQGPNTGELFF	TGTGCCATCAGTGAACAGGGGCCGAACACCGGGGAGCTGTTTTTT
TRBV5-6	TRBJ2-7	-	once	CASSFGSRQYF	TGTGCCAGCAGCTTCGGTTCGAGGCAGTACTTC
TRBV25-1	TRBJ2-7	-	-	CASSEMTAPDYEQYF	TGTGCCAGCAGTGAAATGACAGCCCCAGATTACGAGCAGTACTTC
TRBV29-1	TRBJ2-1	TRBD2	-	CSVGAGTSGLGEQFF	TGCAGCGTGGGGGCCGGGACTAGCGGCCTCGGTGAGCAGTTCTTC
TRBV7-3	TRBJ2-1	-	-	CASSLLLGFNEQFF	TGTGCCAGCAGCTTACTCCTAGGTTTCAATGAGCAGTTCTTC
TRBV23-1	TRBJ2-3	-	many	CASSQSSGHNTQYF	TGCGCCAGCAGTCAAAGTTCCGGACACAATACGCAGTATTTT
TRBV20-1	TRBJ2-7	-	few	CSASDTYEQYF	TGCAGTGCTAGTGACACGTACGAGCAGTACTTC
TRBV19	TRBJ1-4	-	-	CASRRTVMEKLFF	TGTGCCAGTAGGAGGACGGTAATGGAAAAACTGTTTTTT
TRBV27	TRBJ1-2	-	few	CASSSHNRMGGYTF	TGTGCCAGCAGTTCGCACAATCGGATGGGTGGCTACACCTTC
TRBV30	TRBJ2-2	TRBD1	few	CASTGTGLNTGELFF	TGTGCCTCGACAGGGACGGGGTTAAACACCGGGGAGCTGTTTTTT
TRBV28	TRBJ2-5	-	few	CASSPRPPRETQYF	TGTGCCAGCAGTCCGAGACCGCCCAGGGAGACCCAGTACTTC
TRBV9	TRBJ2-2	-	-	CASSRTTGLTGELFF	TGTGCCAGCAGCCGAACGACAGGACTTACCGGGGAGCTGTTTTTT
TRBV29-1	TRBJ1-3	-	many	CSGQSSGNTIYF	TGCAGCGGACAGAGCTCTGGAAACACCATATATTTT
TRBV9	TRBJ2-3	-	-	CASSELAGTSDTQYF	TGTGCCAGCAGCGAACTAGCAGGAACCTCAGATACGCAGTATTTT
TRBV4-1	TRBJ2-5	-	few	CASSLGGPPETQYF	TGCGCCAGCAGCCTCGGGGGACCCCCAGAGACCCAGTACTTC
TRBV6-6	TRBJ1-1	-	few	CASSKQGNTEAFF	TGTGCCAGCAGTAAACAGGGGAACACTGAAGCTTTCTTT
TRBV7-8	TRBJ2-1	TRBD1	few	CASSFTGQRYNEQFF	TGTGCCAGCAGCTTTACGGGACAGCGCTACAATGAGCAGTTCTTC
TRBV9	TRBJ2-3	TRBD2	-	CASSEKTGTTDTDTQYF	TGTGCCAGCAGCGAAAAAACCGGGACTACGGACACAGATACGCAGTATTTT
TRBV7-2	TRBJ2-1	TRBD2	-	CASSPTSGNYNEQFF	TGTGCCAGCAGCCCGACTAGCGGGAACTACAATGAGCAGTTCTTC
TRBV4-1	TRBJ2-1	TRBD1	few	CASSQATGTYNEQFF	TGCGCCAGCAGCCAAGCGACAGGGACCTACAATGAGCAGTTCTTC
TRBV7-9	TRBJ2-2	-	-	CASSPQGTGELFF	TGTGCCAGCAGCCCCCAGGGAACCGGGGAGCTGTTTTTT
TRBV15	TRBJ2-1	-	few	CATRFGGAYNEQFF	TGTGCCACACGGTTTGGCGGGGCCTACAATGAGCAGTTCTTC
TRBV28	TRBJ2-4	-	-	CASSLIGTTKNIQYF	TGTGCCAGCAGTTTAATAGGGACAACCAAAAACATTCAGTACTTC
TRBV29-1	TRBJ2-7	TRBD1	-	CSVGYRDRVSEQYF	TGCAGCGTGGGATACCGGGACAGGGTCTCCGAGCAGTACTTC
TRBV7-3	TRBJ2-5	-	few	CASSQRGSASETQYF	TGTGCCAGCAGCCAAAGAGGGTCTGCAAGTGAGACCCAGTACTTC
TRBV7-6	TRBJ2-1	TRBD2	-	CASSSLAGGYLSSYNEQFF	TGTGCCAGCAGCTCCCTGGCGGGAGGCTATCTCAGCTCCTACAATGAGCAGTTCTTC
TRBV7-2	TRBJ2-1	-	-	CASSSIAGGQSYNEQFF	TGTGCCAGCAGCTCCATCGCCGGGGGGCAGTCCTACAATGAGCAGTTCTTC
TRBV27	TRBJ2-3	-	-	CASSLSWAGDTQYF	TGTGCCAGCAGTTTATCGTGGGCGGGGGATACGCAGTATTTT
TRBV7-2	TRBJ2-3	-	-	CASSRSVGDTQYF	TGTGCCAGCAGCCGGTCCGTTGGCGATACGCAGTATTTT
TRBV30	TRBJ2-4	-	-	CAWRGPENIQYF	TGTGCCTGGAGAGGGCCGGAAAACATTCAGTACTTC